This T cell receptor beta chain was sequenced for a study of cytomegalovirus exposure and HLA in healthy donors. As regards this clone: What it binds is not known.

Germline lookup yields CDR1 SGHVS and CDR2 FNYEAQ. V was trimmed by 5 bases and J by 3 bases, leaving 13 bases between them. The CDR3 is made up of 14 amino acids. PCR employed 60 Vbeta and 13 Jbeta primers. Produced via immunoSEQ multiplex PCR; TCRdb's table is partial and in-frame only. Recorded for this sample: approximately 92,000 clones. The study's findings and limits: The authors assumed roughly uniform sequencing depth across donors for presence/absence analyses.

This clonotype originated in a woman under 40 in good health and CMV-seronegative. Sequencing used PBMCs. J is TRBJ1-1 and V is TRBV7-6; unclear D gene. For the CDR3, the DNA is TGTGCCAGCAGCCGTACAGAGACGGACACTGAAGCTTTCTTT. Translation gives CASSRTETDTEAFF.